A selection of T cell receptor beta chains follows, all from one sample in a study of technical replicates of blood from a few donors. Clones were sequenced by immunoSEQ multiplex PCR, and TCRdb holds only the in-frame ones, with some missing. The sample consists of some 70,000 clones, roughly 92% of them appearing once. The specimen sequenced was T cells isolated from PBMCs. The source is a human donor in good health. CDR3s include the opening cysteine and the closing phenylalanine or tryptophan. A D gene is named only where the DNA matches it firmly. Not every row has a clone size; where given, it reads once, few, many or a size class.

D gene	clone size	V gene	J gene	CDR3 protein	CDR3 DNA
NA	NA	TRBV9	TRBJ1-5	CASSPGGSNQPQHF	TGTGCCAGCAGCCCCGGGGGAAGCAATCAGCCCCAGCATTTT
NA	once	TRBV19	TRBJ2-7	CASSMSDEQYF	TGTGCCAGTAGTATGTCCGACGAGCAGTACTTC
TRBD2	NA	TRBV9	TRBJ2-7	CASSASGGDEQYF	TGTGCCAGCAGCGCAAGCGGGGGCGACGAGCAGTACTTC
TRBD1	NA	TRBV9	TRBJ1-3	CASSSGGSGNTIYF	TGTGCCAGCAGTTCAGGGGGCTCTGGAAACACCATATATTTT
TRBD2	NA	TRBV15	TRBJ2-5	CATSMAGAKETQYF	TGTGCCACCAGTATGGCGGGAGCTAAAGAGACCCAGTACTTC
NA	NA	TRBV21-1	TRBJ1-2	CASSKLGTGLSYGYTF	TGTGCCAGCAGTAAATTGGGGACAGGGTTAAGCTATGGCTACACCTTC
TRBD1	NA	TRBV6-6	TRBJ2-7	CASSFPGQRNEQYF	TGTGCCAGCAGTTTTCCGGGACAGAGGAACGAGCAGTACTTC
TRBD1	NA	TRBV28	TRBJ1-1	CASRFTGGTEAFF	TGTGCCAGCAGATTTACAGGGGGCACTGAAGCTTTCTTT
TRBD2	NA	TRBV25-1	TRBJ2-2	CASSDLAGATGELFF	TGTGCCAGCAGTGACCTAGCGGGAGCCACCGGGGAGCTGTTTTTT
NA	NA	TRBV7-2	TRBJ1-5	CASSFVGLGQPQHF	TGTGCCAGCAGCTTCGTTGGGCTGGGTCAGCCCCAGCATTTT
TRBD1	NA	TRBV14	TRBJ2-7	CASSQGSSTGVTPYEQYF	TGTGCCAGCAGCCAAGGATCATCCACAGGGGTAACGCCCTACGAGCAGTACTTC
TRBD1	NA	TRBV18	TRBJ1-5	CASSPELDRDQPQHF	TGTGCCAGCTCACCAGAGCTAGACAGGGATCAGCCCCAGCATTTT
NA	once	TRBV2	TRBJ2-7	CASIQGVGEQYF	TGTGCCAGCATCCAGGGTGTGGGCGAGCAGTACTTC
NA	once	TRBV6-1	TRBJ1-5	CASSENVAVSQPQHF	TGTGCCAGCAGTGAAAATGTCGCGGTTTCTCAGCCCCAGCATTTT
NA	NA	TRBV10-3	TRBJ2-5	CAIRVDGVQETQYF	TGTGCCATCAGGGTGGACGGGGTACAAGAGACCCAGTACTTC
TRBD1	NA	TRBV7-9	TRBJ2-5	CASSRTGAQETQYF	TGTGCCAGCAGCCGAACAGGGGCGCAAGAGACCCAGTACTTC
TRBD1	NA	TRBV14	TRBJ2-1	CASSFLRGQEQFF	TGTGCCAGCAGCTTCCTCAGGGGACAGGAGCAGTTCTTC
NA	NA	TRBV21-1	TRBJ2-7	CASSGPKGGPYEQYF	TGTGCCAGCAGCGGCCCTAAGGGAGGGCCCTACGAGCAGTACTTC
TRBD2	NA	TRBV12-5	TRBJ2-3	CASGLGGGSTDTQYF	TGTGCTAGTGGTTTGGGCGGGGGGAGCACAGATACGCAGTATTTT
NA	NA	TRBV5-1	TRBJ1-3	CASSPTQGYGNTIYF	TGCGCCAGCAGCCCCACTCAGGGGTACGGAAACACCATATATTTT
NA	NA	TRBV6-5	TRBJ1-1	CASSYYGGTNTEAFF	TGTGCCAGCAGTTACTACGGAGGGACGAACACTGAAGCTTTCTTT
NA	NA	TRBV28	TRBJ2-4	CASRTGLAKNIQYF	TGTGCCAGCAGGACAGGACTAGCCAAAAACATTCAGTACTTC
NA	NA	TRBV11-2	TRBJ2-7	CASRDGAETYEQYF	TGTGCCAGCAGGGATGGAGCGGAGACTTACGAGCAGTACTTC
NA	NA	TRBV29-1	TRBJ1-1	CSVAREIDTEAFF	TGCAGCGTTGCACGGGAGATAGACACTGAAGCTTTCTTT
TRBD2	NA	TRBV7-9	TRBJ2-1	CASSLVTSAHNEQFF	TGTGCCAGCAGCTTAGTTACTAGCGCCCACAATGAGCAGTTCTTC
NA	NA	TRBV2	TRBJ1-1	CASRPRGTNTEAFF	TGTGCCAGCAGGCCCCGGGGTACGAACACTGAAGCTTTCTTT
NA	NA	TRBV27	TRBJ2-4	CASSPSSLGVQYF	TGTGCCAGCAGTCCCTCCTCTTTAGGAGTCCAGTACTTC
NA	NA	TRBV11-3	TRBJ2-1	CASSSWLASYNEQFF	TGTGCCAGCAGCTCCTGGCTAGCGAGCTACAATGAGCAGTTCTTC
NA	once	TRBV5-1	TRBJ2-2	CASSVGDTWNTGELFF	TGCGCCAGCAGCGTAGGGGACACCTGGAACACCGGGGAGCTGTTTTTT
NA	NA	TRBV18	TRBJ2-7	CASSPGQTYEQYF	TGTGCCAGCTCACCAGGGCAGACCTACGAGCAGTACTTC
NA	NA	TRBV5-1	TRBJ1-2	CASSLEGNNYGYTF	TGCGCCAGCAGCTTGGAGGGGAATAACTATGGCTACACCTTC
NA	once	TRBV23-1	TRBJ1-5	CASSQFSIPSNQPQHF	TGCGCCAGCAGTCAATTTAGTATACCCAGCAATCAGCCCCAGCATTTT
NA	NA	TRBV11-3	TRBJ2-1	CASSLAQALNEQFF	TGTGCCAGCAGCTTAGCTCAAGCTCTAAATGAGCAGTTCTTC
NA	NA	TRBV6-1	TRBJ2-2	CASRVLAVTGELFF	TGTGCCAGCAGAGTACTAGCTGTCACCGGGGAGCTGTTTTTT
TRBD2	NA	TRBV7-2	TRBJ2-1	CASRPLAGGGEQFF	TGTGCCAGCAGACCACTAGCGGGAGGCGGTGAGCAGTTCTTC
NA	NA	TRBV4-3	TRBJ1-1	CASSQGGTTEAFF	TGCGCCAGCAGCCAGGGGGGGACCACTGAAGCTTTCTTT
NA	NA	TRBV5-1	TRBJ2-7	CASSPGTPVEQYF	TGCGCCAGCAGCCCCGGGACACCCGTCGAGCAGTACTTC
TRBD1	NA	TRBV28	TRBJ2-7	CASSRKDRHEQYF	TGTGCCAGCAGTCGAAAGGACAGGCACGAGCAGTACTTC
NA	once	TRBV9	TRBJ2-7	CASSVVGSSYEQYF	TGTGCCAGCAGCGTAGTTGGCAGCTCCTACGAGCAGTACTTC
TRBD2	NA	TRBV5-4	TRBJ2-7	CASQGTSGNYEQYF	TGTGCCAGCCAAGGGACTAGCGGGAACTACGAGCAGTACTTC
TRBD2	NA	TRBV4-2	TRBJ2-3	CASSQESGISTDTQYF	TGTGCCAGCAGCCAGGAGAGCGGGATAAGTACAGATACGCAGTATTTT
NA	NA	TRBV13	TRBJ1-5	CASSWRQYNQPQHF	TGTGCCAGCAGCTGGCGACAGTACAATCAGCCCCAGCATTTT
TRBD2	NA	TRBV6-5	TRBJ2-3	CASSSRLAESTDTQYF	TGTGCCAGCAGTTCACGACTAGCGGAGAGCACAGATACGCAGTATTTT
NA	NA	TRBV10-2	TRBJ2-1	CASREAAALYNEQFF	TGCGCCAGCAGGGAGGCGGCCGCACTCTACAATGAGCAGTTCTTC
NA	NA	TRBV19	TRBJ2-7	CASSIQGNSYEQYF	TGTGCCAGTAGTATTCAGGGGAACTCCTACGAGCAGTACTTC
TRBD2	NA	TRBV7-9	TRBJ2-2	CASSSQPRLAGASAGELFF	TGTGCCAGCAGCTCTCAACCTAGACTAGCGGGAGCGAGTGCCGGGGAGCTGTTTTTT
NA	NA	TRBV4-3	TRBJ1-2	CASSQDYGALMTYGYTF	TGCGCCAGCAGCCAGGACTACGGGGCCCTTATGACCTATGGCTACACCTTC
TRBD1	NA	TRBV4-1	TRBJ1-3	CASSRWTGGNTIYF	TGCGCCAGCAGCCGCTGGACAGGAGGAAACACCATATATTTT
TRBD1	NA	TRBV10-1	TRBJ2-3	CASSRTGGTDTQYF	TGCGCCAGCAGCCGGACAGGGGGGACAGATACGCAGTATTTT
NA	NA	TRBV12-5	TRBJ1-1	CASGLIELNTEAFF	TGTGCTAGTGGTTTGATTGAGCTGAACACTGAAGCTTTCTTT
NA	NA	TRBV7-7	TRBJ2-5	CASSNGDHETQYF	TGTGCTAGCAGCAACGGGGATCACGAGACCCAGTACTTC
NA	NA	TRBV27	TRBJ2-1	CASSLEAISYNEQFF	TGTGCCAGCAGTTTAGAGGCGATCTCCTACAATGAGCAGTTCTTC
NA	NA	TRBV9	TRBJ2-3	CASSDTSVSTDTQYF	TGTGCCAGCAGCGATACCAGCGTCAGCACAGATACGCAGTATTTT
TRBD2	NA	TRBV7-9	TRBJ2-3	CASSLSLAEFTDTQYF	TGTGCCAGCAGCTTGTCACTAGCGGAATTCACAGATACGCAGTATTTT
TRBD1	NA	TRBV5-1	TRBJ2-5	CASSLGSGQAQETQYF	TGCGCCAGCAGCTTGGGATCGGGACAGGCGCAAGAGACCCAGTACTTC
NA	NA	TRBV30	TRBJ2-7	CAWSVNDPAGFHEQYF	TGTGCCTGGAGTGTGAACGACCCGGCGGGATTCCACGAGCAGTACTTC
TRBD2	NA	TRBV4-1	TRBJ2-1	CASSQDGSGIVSYNEQFF	TGCGCCAGCAGCCAGGATGGTAGCGGGATAGTATCCTACAATGAGCAGTTCTTC
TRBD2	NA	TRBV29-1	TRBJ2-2	CSTGGGTSNTGELFF	TGCAGCACTGGGGGGGGGACTAGCAACACCGGGGAGCTGTTTTTT
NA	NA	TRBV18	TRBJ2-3	CASSYHGIRADTQYF	TGTGCCAGCTCATACCACGGCATACGGGCAGATACGCAGTATTTT